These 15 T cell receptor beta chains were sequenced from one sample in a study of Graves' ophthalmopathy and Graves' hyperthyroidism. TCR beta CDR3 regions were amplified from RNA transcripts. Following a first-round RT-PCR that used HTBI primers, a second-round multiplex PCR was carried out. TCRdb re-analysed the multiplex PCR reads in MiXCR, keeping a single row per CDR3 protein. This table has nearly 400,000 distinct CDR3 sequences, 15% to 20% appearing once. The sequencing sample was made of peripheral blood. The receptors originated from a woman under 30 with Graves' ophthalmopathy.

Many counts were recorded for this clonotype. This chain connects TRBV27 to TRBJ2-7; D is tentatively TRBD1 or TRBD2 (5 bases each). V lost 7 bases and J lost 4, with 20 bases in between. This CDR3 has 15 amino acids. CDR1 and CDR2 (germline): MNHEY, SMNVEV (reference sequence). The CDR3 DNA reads TGTGCCAGCAAAAACCGGGGCCGGCTCGGTTACGAGCAGTACTTC. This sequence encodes CASKNRGRLGYEQYF.

CDR3 sequence (DNA): TGTGCCAGCAGACCCGGGGCGGGGTACGAGCAGTACTTC. As protein: CASRPGAGYEQYF. This chain joins TRBV6-2 or TRBV6-3 and TRBJ2-7, with D possibly TRBD2 on 6 matching bases. The ends were cut back, 6 bases at V and 4 bases at J, with 13 bases in the middle. The germline V gene encodes CDR1 MNHEY and CDR2 SVGEGT. This CDR3 region has 13 residues.

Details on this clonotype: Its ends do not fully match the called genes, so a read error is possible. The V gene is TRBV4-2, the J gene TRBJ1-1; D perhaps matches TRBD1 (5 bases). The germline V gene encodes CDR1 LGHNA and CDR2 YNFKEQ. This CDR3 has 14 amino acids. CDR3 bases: TGTGCCAGCAGCCAGGCCAGGGAGGATACTGAATCTTTCTTT. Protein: CASSQAREDTESFF.

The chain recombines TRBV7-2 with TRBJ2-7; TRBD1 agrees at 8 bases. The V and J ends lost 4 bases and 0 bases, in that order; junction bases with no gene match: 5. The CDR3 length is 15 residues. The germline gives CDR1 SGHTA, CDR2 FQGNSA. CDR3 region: CASSSSQGASYEQYF. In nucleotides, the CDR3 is TGTGCCAGCAGCTCATCGCAGGGGGCCTCCTACGAGCAGTACTTC.

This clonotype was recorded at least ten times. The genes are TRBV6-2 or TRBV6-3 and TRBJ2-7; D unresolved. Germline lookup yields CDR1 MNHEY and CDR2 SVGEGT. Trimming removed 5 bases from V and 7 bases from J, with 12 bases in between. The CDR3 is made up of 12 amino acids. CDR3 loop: CASSRNLGEQYF. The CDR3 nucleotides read TGTGCCAGCAGTCGAAACTTGGGGGAGCAGTACTTC.

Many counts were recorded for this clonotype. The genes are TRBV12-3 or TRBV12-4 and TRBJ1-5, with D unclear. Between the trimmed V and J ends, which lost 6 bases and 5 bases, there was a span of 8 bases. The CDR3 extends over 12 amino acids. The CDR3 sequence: CASSRRDQPQHF. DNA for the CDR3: TGTGCCAGCAGCCGAAGAGATCAGCCCCAGCATTTT.

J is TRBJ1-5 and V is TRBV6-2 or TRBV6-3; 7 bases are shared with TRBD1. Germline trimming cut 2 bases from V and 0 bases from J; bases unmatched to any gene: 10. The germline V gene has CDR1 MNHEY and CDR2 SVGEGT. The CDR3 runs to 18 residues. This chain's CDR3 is CASSYPTGSLYSNQPQHF. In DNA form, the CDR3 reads TGTGCCAGCAGTTACCCGACAGGGTCCCTTTATAGCAATCAGCCCCAGCATTTT.

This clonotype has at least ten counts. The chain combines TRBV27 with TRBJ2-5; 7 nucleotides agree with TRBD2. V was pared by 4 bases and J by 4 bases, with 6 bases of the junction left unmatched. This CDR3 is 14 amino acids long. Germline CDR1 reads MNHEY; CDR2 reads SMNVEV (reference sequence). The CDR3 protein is CASSSGWEGETQYF. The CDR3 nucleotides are TGTGCCAGCAGTTCGGGTTGGGAGGGAGAGACCCAGTACTTC.

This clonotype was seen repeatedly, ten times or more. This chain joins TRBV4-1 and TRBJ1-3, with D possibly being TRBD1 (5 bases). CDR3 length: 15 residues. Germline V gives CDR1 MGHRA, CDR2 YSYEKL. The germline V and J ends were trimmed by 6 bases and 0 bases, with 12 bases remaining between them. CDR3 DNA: TGCGCCAGCAGTCGTGGACACCTCTCTGGAAACACCATATATTTT. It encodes CASSRGHLSGNTIYF.

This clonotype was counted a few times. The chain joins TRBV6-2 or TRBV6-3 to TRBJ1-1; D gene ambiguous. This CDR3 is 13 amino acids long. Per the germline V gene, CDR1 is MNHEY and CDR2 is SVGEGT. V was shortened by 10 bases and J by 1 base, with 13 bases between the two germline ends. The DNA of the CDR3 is TGTGCCACGACCGCTGAGGAGAACACTGAAGCTTTCTTT. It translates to CATTAEENTEAFF.

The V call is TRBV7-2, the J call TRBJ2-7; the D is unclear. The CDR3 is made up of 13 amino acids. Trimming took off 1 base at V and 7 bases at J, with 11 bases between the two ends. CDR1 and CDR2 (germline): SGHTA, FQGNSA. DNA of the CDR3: TGTGCCAGCAGCTTAGGGCCAAGCCGGGAGCAGTACTTC. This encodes CASSLGPSREQYF.

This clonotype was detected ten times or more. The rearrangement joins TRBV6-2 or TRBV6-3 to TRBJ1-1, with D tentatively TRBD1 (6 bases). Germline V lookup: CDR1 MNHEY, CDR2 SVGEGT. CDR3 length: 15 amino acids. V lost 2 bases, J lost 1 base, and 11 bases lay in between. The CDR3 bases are TGTGCCAGCAGTTACGGGGGGGGGGCGAACACTGAAGCTTTCTTT. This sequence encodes CASSYGGGANTEAFF.

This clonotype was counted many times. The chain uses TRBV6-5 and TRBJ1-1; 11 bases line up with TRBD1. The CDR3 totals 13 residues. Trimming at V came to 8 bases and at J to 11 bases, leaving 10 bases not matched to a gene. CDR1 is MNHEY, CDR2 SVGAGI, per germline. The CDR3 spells CASRRTGGLFAFF. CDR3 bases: TGTGCCAGCCGTAGGACAGGGGGCTTGTTTGCTTTCTTT.

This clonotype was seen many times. The DNA for the CDR3 is TGTGCCTGGAGTGTAAAGGGGGCGCGAAGAAACACTGAAGCTTTCTTT. Residues: CAWSVKGARRNTEAFF. The rearrangement uses TRBV30 and TRBJ1-1, with TRBD1 matching 7 bases. Trimming cost V 0 bases and J 2 bases; bases outside gene matches: 9. CDR3 length equals 16 residues. CDR1 is GTSNPN and CDR2 is SVGIG in the germline V gene (reference sequence).

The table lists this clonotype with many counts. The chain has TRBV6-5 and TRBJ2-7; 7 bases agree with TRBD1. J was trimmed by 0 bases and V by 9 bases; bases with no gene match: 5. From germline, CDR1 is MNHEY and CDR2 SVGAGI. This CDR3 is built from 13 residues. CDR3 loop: CASLDRSSYEQYF. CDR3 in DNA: TGTGCCAGTCTGGACAGGTCCTCCTACGAGCAGTACTTC.